This record looks at one TCR beta chain sequence and its context. Individuals drawn from under 30 US areas were roughly 18 to 95 years old. Categorization into cohorts depended on clinical history that participants reported. Donors of Cohort 3 who recovered were those that had two negative PCRs, clearance, or symptom resolution. Clones were sequenced by immunoSEQ multiplex PCR, and TCRdb holds only the in-frame ones, with some missing. The sample lists around 300,000 clones, about 88% occurring once. J gave up 0 bases and V 0 bases, and 9 bases lay outside the gene matches. The CDR3 consists of 17 residues. Germline lookup yields CDR1 GTSNPN and CDR2 SVGIG (reference sequence). This entry comes from a study of blood T cell repertoires in COVID-19. At the level of the study: Nucleic acid was either cDNA or gDNA, and it came from T cells, B-cell-depleted T cells, or PBMCs.

The V and J genes are TRBV30 and TRBJ2-7, with TRBD2 matching 9 bases. Sequenced material: PBMCs or T cells enriched from blood (not recorded which). The clonotype was recovered from a woman aged 45 to 65 who had recovered from COVID-19. This CDR3 is CAWSVQWGGRASYEQYF. CDR3 sequence (DNA): TGTGCCTGGAGTGTACAGTGGGGCGGGAGGGCCTCCTACGAGCAGTACTTC.